This T cell receptor beta chain was sequenced for a study of blood T cells in healthy people across ages. For the study at large: Template switching caught about one barcoded beta molecule for each two T cells.

The germline V gene encodes CDR1 SGHAT and CDR2 FQNNGV. The V gene lost 4 bases and the J gene lost 7 bases, with 20 bases spanning the gap. The CDR3 is 15 residues long. A second PCR of roughly 6 to 12 cycles used a sample-barcoded 5' primer and a J-beta primer mix. Every cDNA molecule carried a tag from a template-switch adaptor bearing 12 random nucleotides. TCRdb re-derived calls from the 5' RACE reads in MiXCR, one entry per CDR3 protein. The sample shows 790,000 or so distinct CDR3 sequences, more than 35% of them seen only once. This clonotype occurred a few times. The chain links TRBV11-2 to TRBJ2-7; perhaps TRBD2 as D (7 bases). Source material: blood. This TCR derives from a man aged 80 or over in good health. CDR3 in DNA: TGTGCCAGCAGCTCGGGGGGCTTGCCCCCTCGGGAGCAGTACTTC. Its protein is CASSSGGLPPREQYF.